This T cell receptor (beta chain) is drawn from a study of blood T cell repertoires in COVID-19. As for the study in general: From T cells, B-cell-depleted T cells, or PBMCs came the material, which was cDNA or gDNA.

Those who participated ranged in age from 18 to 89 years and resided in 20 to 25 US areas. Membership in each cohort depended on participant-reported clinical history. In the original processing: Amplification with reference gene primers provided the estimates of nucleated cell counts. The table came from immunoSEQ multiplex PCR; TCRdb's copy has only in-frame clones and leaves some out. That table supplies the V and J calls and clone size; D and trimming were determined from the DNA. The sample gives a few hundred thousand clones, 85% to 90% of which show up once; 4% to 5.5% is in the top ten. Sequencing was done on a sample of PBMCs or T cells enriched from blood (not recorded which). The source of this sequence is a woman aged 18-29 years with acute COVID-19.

The CDR3 spells CASSLTPDSNQPQHF. Here the CDR3 DNA reads TGTGCCAGCAGCTTAACGCCAGATAGCAATCAGCCCCAGCATTTT. The J gene is TRBJ1-5, the V gene TRBV7-2; no reliable D call. Trimming cost V 2 bases and J 0 bases, with 8 bases left between them. This CDR3 contains 15 residues. Germline values: CDR1 SGHTA, CDR2 FQGNSA.